One and the same sample provided the 2 T cell receptor beta chains below, sequenced in a study of T-cell memory formation after mild COVID-19. A single record per CDR3 protein comes from TCRdb applying MiXCR to the 5' RACE reads. This sample carries about 470,000 distinct CDR3 sequences, around 25% of them seen once, and the ten largest clones take 12%. The sequencing sample was made of PBMCs or a T cell subset sorted from them (not recorded which). Every receptor here comes from an adult woman who had mild COVID-19 (a few samples of this study predate the infection). Cell type and time point are not known.

In its sample, this clonotype was seen a few times. The chain links TRBV9 to TRBJ2-3; the match to TRBD2 covers 10 bases. The V gene end was trimmed by 0 bases and the J gene end by 3 bases; junction bases not matched to a gene: 16. The CDR3 length is 20 residues. Germline V CDR1 and CDR2: SGDLS, YYNGEE. The CDR3 bases are TGTGCCAGCAGCGTAGGCCCCGGGCCAGATGGACTAGCGGATACAGATACGCAGTATTTT. Translation: CASSVGPGPDGLADTDTQYF.

This sequence joins TRBV7-6 and TRBJ2-7, with 8 bases that match TRBD1. CDR1 and CDR2 (germline): SGHVS, FNYEAQ. The V gene end was trimmed by 1 base and the J gene end by 3 bases; junction bases not matched to a gene: 5. The CDR3 is made up of 15 amino acids. The CDR3 sequence: CASSLGSGGYYEQYF. CDR3 DNA: TGTGCCAGCAGCTTAGGGTCAGGGGGCTACTACGAGCAGTACTTC.